Listed below are T cell receptor beta chains from one sample, sequenced in a study of cytomegalovirus exposure and HLA in healthy donors. Measured with immunoSEQ multiplex PCR; TCRdb has only the in-frame clones, and not every one. The table shows 110,000 to 150,000 clones, with 55% to 80% occurring only once. Sequenced input: PBMCs. The origin of the receptors is a human donor in good health. The CDR3 runs from the conserved cysteine through the conserved F or W. The order of the fields is V gene, clone size, J gene, D gene, CDR3 DNA, CDR3 protein. D genes are given only for firm matches. Some rows have no size entry. The others give once, few or many, or a class for an expanded clone.

>TRBV2|NA|TRBJ1-2|NA
TGTGCCAGCAGTCCTATCTCGGGGGACTATGGCTACACCTTC
CASSPISGDYGYTF
>TRBV7-7|NA|TRBJ2-5|NA
TGTGCTAGCAGCTACACCCCAGGAGAGACCCAGTACTTC
CASSYTPGETQYF
>TRBV11-3|NA|TRBJ2-2|NA
TGTGCCAGCAGCGGTGGAGCGGAGGGCACCGGGGAGCTGTTTTTT
CASSGGAEGTGELFF
>TRBV9|NA|TRBJ2-3|TRBD2
TGTGCCAGCAGCGCCGCGTGGACTAGCGGGGGGCCAGATACGCAGTATTTT
CASSAAWTSGGPDTQYF
>TRBV7-3|NA|TRBJ2-2|TRBD2
TGTGCCAGCAGCTTAATGGCGGGAGTAAACACCGGGGAGCTGTTTTTT
CASSLMAGVNTGELFF
>TRBV21-1|NA|TRBJ2-3|NA
TGTGCCAGCAGCAATAGCGGGAGGGGGGAGTATTTT
CASSNSGRGEYF
>TRBV9|NA|TRBJ1-3|TRBD1
TGTGCCAGCAGCGTGACAGGGGTCTCTGGAAACACCATATATTTT
CASSVTGVSGNTIYF
>TRBV9|once|TRBJ2-1|TRBD2
TGTGCCAGCAGCGTAAGAATAGCGGGGGACAATGAGCAGTTCTTC
CASSVRIAGDNEQFF
>TRBV7-9|NA|TRBJ2-7|TRBD1
TGTGCCAGCAGCTCCCAACCCGGGACAGGGGTCTACGAGCAGTACTTC
CASSSQPGTGVYEQYF
>TRBV6-1|NA|TRBJ1-1|TRBD1
TGTGCCAGCAGCGGACAGGGGCCCACTGAAGCTTTCTTT
CASSGQGPTEAFF
>TRBV5-1|few|TRBJ2-7|TRBD2
TGCGCCAGCAGGTCGACTAGCGGGGGGCCCCGCTACGAGCAGTACTTC
CASRSTSGGPRYEQYF
>TRBV15|NA|TRBJ2-7|NA
TGTGCCACCAGCAGAAGGTCAGGGGTTGGCGAGCAGTACTTC
CATSRRSGVGEQYF
>TRBV9|NA|TRBJ1-4|NA
TGTGCCGGTTGTCCTGGACGGCGGCGAGGGGAAAAACTGTTTTTT
CAGCPGRRRGEKLFF
>TRBV9|NA|TRBJ1-2|TRBD1
TGTGCCAGCAGCGACACCGGGACAGGCGCTTGGACCTTC
CASSDTGTGAWTF
>TRBV5-6|NA|TRBJ1-4|TRBD1
TGTGCCAGCAGCCCACGGACAGGAGGATATGAAAAACTGTTTTTT
CASSPRTGGYEKLFF